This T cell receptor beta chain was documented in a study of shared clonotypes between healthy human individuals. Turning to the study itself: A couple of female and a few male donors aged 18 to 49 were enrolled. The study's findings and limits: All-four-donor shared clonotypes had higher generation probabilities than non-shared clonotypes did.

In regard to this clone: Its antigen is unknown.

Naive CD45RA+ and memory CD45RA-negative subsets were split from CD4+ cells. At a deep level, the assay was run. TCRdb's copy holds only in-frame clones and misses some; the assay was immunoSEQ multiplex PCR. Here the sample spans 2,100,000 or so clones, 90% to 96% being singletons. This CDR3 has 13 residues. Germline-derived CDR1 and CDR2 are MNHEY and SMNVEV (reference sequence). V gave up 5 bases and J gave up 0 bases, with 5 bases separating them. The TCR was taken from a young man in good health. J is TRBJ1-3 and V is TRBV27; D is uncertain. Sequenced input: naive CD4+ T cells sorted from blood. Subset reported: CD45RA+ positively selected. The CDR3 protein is CASSLLSGNTIYF. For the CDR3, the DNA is TGTGCCAGCAGTCTACTCTCTGGAAACACCATATATTTT.